This T cell receptor (beta chain) stems from a study of blood T cell repertoires in COVID-19. The wider study: Donors in the United States, Italy and Spain gave samples during acute or convalescent COVID-19. Sources were T cells, B-cell-depleted T cells, or PBMCs; the material itself was cDNA or gDNA.

Assay used: immunoSEQ multiplex PCR; TCRdb lists only in-frame clones, some missing. Among 180,000 or so clones listed, 70% to 90% were seen once. This TCR came from a man aged 60 to 75 with acute or convalescent COVID-19. Source material: peripheral blood.

The CDR3 loop reads CASSPDSLNQPQHF. The CDR3 nucleotides read TGCGCCAGCAGCCCAGACAGCCTCAATCAGCCCCAGCATTTT. V is TRBV5-1 and J is TRBJ1-5; tentative D call: TRBD1 (5 bases). This CDR3 is 14 amino acids long. V dropped 4 bases and J dropped 3 bases, with 11 bases sitting between them. Germline values: CDR1 SGHRS, CDR2 YFSETQ.